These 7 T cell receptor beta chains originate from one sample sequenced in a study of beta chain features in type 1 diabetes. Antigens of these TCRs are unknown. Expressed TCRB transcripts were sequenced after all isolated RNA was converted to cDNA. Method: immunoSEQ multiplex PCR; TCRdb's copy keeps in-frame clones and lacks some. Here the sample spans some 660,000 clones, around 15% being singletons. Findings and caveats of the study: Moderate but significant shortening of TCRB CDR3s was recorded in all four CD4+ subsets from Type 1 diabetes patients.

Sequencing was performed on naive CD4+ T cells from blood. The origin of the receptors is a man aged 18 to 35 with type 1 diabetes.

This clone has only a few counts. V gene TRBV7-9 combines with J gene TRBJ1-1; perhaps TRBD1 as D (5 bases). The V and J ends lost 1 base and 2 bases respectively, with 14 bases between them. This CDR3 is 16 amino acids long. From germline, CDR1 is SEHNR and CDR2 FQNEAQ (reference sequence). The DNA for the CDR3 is TGTGCCAGCAGCTTAGATAGGACATATGAAAACACTGAAGCTTTCTTT. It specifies CASSLDRTYENTEAFF. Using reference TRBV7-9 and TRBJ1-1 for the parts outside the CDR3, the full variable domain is DTGVSQNPRHKITKRGQNVTFRCDPISEHNRLYWYRQTLGQGPEFLTYFQNEAQLEKSRLLSDRFSAERPKGSFSTLEIQRTEQGDSAMYLCASSLDRTYENTEAFFGQGTRLTVV.

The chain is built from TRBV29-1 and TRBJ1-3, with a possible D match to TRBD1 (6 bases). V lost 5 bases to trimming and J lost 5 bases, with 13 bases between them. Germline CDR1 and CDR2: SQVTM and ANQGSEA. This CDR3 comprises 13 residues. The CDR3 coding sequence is TGCAGCGTTCCCGGGACACTCAGAAACACCATATATTTT. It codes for CSVPGTLRNTIYF. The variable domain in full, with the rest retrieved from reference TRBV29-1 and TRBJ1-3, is SAVISQKPSRDICQRGTSLTIQCQVDSQVTMMFWYRQQPGQSLTLIATANQGSEATYESGFVIDKFPISRPNLTFSTLTVSNMSPEDSSIYLCSVPGTLRNTIYFGEGSWLTVV.

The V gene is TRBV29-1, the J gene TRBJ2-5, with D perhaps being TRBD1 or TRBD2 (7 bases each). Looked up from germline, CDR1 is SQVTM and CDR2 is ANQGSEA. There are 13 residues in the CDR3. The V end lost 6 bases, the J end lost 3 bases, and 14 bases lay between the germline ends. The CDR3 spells CSVGRTGEETQYF. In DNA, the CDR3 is TGCAGCGTCGGGAGGACAGGCGAAGAGACCCAGTACTTC.

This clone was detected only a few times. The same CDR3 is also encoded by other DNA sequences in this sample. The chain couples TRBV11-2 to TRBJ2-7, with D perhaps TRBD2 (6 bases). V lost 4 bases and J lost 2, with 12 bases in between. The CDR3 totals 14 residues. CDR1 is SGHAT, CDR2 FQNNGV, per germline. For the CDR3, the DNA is TGTGCCAGCAGCTCGTCCACGGGGGCCTACGAGCAGTACTTC. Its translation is CASSSSTGAYEQYF.

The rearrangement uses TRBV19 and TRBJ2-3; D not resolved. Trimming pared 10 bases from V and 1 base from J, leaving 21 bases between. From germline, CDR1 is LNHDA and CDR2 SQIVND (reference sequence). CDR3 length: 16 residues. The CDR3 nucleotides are TGTGCCACCCATCATTCCAGATGGCCCGGCACAGATACGCAGTATTTT. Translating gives CATHHSRWPGTDTQYF.

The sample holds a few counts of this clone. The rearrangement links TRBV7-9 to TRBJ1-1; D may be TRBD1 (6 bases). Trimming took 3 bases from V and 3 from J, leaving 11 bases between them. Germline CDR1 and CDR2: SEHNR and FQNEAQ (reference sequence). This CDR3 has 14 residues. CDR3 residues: CASSLQQGHTEAFF. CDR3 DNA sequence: TGTGCCAGCAGCTTGCAACAGGGCCACACTGAAGCTTTCTTT.

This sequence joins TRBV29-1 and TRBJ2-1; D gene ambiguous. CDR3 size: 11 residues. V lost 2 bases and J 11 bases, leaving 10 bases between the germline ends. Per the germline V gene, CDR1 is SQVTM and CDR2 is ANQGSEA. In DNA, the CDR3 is TGCAGCGTTGAAAGGAACAGACAGCAGTTCTTC. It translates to CSVERNRQQFF.